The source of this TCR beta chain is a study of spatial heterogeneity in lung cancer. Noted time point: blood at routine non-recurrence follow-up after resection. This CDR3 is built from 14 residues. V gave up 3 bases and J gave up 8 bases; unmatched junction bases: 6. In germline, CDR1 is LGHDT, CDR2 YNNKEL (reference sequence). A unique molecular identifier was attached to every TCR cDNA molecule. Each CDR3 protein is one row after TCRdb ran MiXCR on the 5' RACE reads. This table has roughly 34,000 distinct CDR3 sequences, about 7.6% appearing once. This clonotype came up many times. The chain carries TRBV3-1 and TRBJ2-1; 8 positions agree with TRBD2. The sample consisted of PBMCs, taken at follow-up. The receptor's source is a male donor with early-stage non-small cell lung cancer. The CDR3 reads CASSQDGGGDEQFF. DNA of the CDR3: TGTGCCAGCAGCCAGGACGGGGGGGGTGATGAGCAGTTCTTC.